This TCR beta chain appears in the sequencing data of a study of preoperative IRX-2 immunotherapy in early breast cancer. As for treatment: preoperative locoregional IRX-2 cytokine immunotherapy. Using immunoSEQ multiplex PCR, the repertoire was profiled, and TCRdb retains in-frame clones only, with some absent. The data contain roughly 45,000 clones, roughly 94% of them singletons. Trimming removed 5 bases from V and 5 bases from J, with 16 bases in between. Germline lookup yields CDR1 SGHRS and CDR2 YFSETQ. The length of the CDR3 is 14 residues. The origin of this receptor is a human donor with breast cancer. This chain connects TRBV5-1 to TRBJ2-5, with a tentative D call TRBD2 (6 bases). Source: tumor tissue, taken after IRX-2 immunotherapy. CDR3 residues: CASSRGMYGETQYF. Here the CDR3 DNA reads TGCGCCAGCAGTCGCGGGATGTACGGGGAGACCCAGTACTTC.